This T cell receptor (beta chain) was retrieved from a study of cytomegalovirus exposure and HLA in healthy donors. Study-wide background: The 130 or so validation repertoires, a later analysis reported, used the same platform as the approximately 700 first-cohort repertoires.

Profiling relied on immunoSEQ multiplex PCR, and the TCRdb table lists in-frame clones only, not all of them. The sample carries more than 65,000 clones, approximately 96% recorded once. Separation from the roughly 670-subject first cohort characterized the 120-subject validation cohort, to which the donors belonged. In regard to this clone: Its antigen is currently unknown.

General study findings and limits: Specific recognition of CMV antigens was confirmed in vitro for a few chains (all CMV-associated). The tendency of first-cohort TCR clusters to co-occur in the roughly 110 validation repertoires emerged from a later analysis.

Specimen: PBMCs. The sequence was collected from a woman aged 18-29 years in good health and CMV-seronegative.

The DNA of the CDR3 is TGTGCCAGTATTACCAGGGGCACGGCTTTCTTT. This translates into CASITRGTAFF. The chain joins TRBV19 to TRBJ1-1; D might be TRBD1 (6 bases). The CDR3 spans 11 residues. The germline V gene encodes CDR1 LNHDA and CDR2 SQIVND (reference sequence). Trimming took 7 bases from V and 11 from J, leaving 14 bases between them.